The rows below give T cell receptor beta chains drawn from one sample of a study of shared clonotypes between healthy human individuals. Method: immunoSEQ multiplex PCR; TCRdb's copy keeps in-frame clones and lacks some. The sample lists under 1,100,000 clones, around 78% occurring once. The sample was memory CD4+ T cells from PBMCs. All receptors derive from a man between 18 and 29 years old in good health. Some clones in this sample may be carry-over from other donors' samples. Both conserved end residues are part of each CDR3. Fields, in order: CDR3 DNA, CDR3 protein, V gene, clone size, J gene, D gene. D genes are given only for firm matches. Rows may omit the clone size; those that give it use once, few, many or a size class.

DNA: TGTGCTCATAAAGGAAGGGGCAATCAGCCCCAGCATTTT
CDR3: CAHKGRGNQPQHF
V: TRBV28
size: -
J: TRBJ1-5
D: -

DNA: TGTGCCAGCAGTCAACAGGGTTATGCGAACTATGGCTACACCTTC
CDR3: CASSQQGYANYGYTF
V: TRBV28
size: -
J: TRBJ1-2
D: -

DNA: TGTGCCAGCGGACTTGGCGGTACGTCCTACAATGAGCAGTTCTTC
CDR3: CASGLGGTSYNEQFF
V: TRBV6-1
size: few
J: TRBJ2-1
D: -

DNA: TGTGCCACCAGCAGAATGGACAGGGGCGCAGATACGCAGTATTTT
CDR3: CATSRMDRGADTQYF
V: TRBV15
size: -
J: TRBJ2-3
D: TRBD1

DNA: TGCGCCAGCAGCCAAGATCTGACAGGGCATAATGAAAAACTGTTTTTT
CDR3: CASSQDLTGHNEKLFF
V: TRBV4-3
size: -
J: TRBJ1-4
D: TRBD1

DNA: TGTGCCAGCAGTTACTCAGGGGGAATCCAAGAGACCCAGTACTTC
CDR3: CASSYSGGIQETQYF
V: TRBV6-6
size: -
J: TRBJ2-5
D: -

DNA: TGTGCCAGTAGTCGCCTCAATCAGCCCCAGCATTTT
CDR3: CASSRLNQPQHF
V: TRBV19
size: -
J: TRBJ1-5
D: -

DNA: TGTGCCAGTAGTATGGCGGGACTAGCGCTATACGAGCAGTACTTC
CDR3: CASSMAGLALYEQYF
V: TRBV19
size: -
J: TRBJ2-7
D: TRBD2

DNA: TGTGCCAGCAGTCCGGACGGCTTACTATCAGGGCCCCAGCATTTT
CDR3: CASSPDGLLSGPQHF
V: TRBV6-5
size: -
J: TRBJ1-5
D: -

DNA: TGTGCCAGCTCACCAAGCCTCACAGATACGCAGTATTTT
CDR3: CASSPSLTDTQYF
V: TRBV18
size: many
J: TRBJ2-3
D: -

DNA: TGCGCCAGCAGCAGGGGACAAGACTACGAGCAGTACTTC
CDR3: CASSRGQDYEQYF
V: TRBV5-1
size: -
J: TRBJ2-7
D: -

DNA: TGTGCCAGCAGCTTGTCCGACGGACAAGAGACCCAGTACTTC
CDR3: CASSLSDGQETQYF
V: TRBV5-4
size: once
J: TRBJ2-5
D: -

DNA: TGTGCCAGCAGCTACAGGGGGCAGTTAGATGAGCAGTTCTTC
CDR3: CASSYRGQLDEQFF
V: TRBV7-9
size: -
J: TRBJ2-1
D: TRBD1

DNA: TGTGCCAGTAGTCTAGGGACGAAGGAAAAACTGTTTTTT
CDR3: CASSLGTKEKLFF
V: TRBV19
size: once
J: TRBJ1-4
D: -

DNA: TGTGCCACCAGCAGTCCACCCGGGGGCAGAGAACGGAACGAGCAGTACTTC
CDR3: CATSSPPGGRERNEQYF
V: TRBV15
size: -
J: TRBJ2-7
D: -

DNA: TGTGCCAGCAATCAGAGTCCCTACGAGCAGTACTTC
CDR3: CASNQSPYEQYF
V: TRBV6-6
size: -
J: TRBJ2-7
D: -

DNA: TGTGCCAGTAGTACCCACGCCAAGTTAAACTATGGCTACACCTTC
CDR3: CASSTHAKLNYGYTF
V: TRBV19
size: -
J: TRBJ1-2
D: -

DNA: TGCGCCAGCAGCTTAATGCCTGACAGCGACGAGCAGTACTTC
CDR3: CASSLMPDSDEQYF
V: TRBV5-1
size: -
J: TRBJ2-7
D: -

DNA: TGTGCCAGCAGAGAGGACAGCGACTATGGCTACACCTTC
CDR3: CASREDSDYGYTF
V: TRBV28
size: -
J: TRBJ1-2
D: -

DNA: TGTGCCAGCAGCTTGGACACTAGCGGGGTGGTTGGGGAGCAGTTCTTC
CDR3: CASSLDTSGVVGEQFF
V: TRBV5-4
size: -
J: TRBJ2-1
D: TRBD2

DNA: TGTGCCAGCACGGGGCGGTTAGCCAAAAACATTCAGTACTTC
CDR3: CASTGRLAKNIQYF
V: TRBV7-9
size: -
J: TRBJ2-4
D: -

DNA: TGTGCCAGCAGTTTAGAGAAGGGGTCCTATAGGTACGAGCAGTACTTC
CDR3: CASSLEKGSYRYEQYF
V: TRBV27
size: -
J: TRBJ2-7
D: -

DNA: TGTGCCAGCAGCTTTTGGAATACAGGGAAAGGCTACACCTTC
CDR3: CASSFWNTGKGYTF
V: TRBV11-3
size: -
J: TRBJ1-2
D: -

DNA: TGCGCCAGCAGCTTGGGTACAATTAACTATGGCTACACCTTC
CDR3: CASSLGTINYGYTF
V: TRBV5-1
size: -
J: TRBJ1-2
D: -

DNA: TGTGCCAGCAGCTTAGTCGGCAGGAGGGGGATTCTCCAAGAGACCCAGTACTTC
CDR3: CASSLVGRRGILQETQYF
V: TRBV7-9
size: -
J: TRBJ2-5
D: -

DNA: TGTGCCAGCAGCCGGGACAGGGAGAACACTGAAGCTTTCTTT
CDR3: CASSRDRENTEAFF
V: TRBV6-1
size: -
J: TRBJ1-1
D: TRBD1

DNA: TGTGCCAGCTCACCAAAACAGGGCTCCTACGAGCAGTACTTC
CDR3: CASSPKQGSYEQYF
V: TRBV18
size: few
J: TRBJ2-7
D: -

DNA: TGTGCCAGCAGCCCGATGGGGGCGAATGGCTACACCTTC
CDR3: CASSPMGANGYTF
V: TRBV7-8
size: few
J: TRBJ1-2
D: -